This T cell receptor beta chain originates from a study of blood T cells in healthy people across ages (dated by TCRdb to between 2015 and 2016). Regarding the complete study: In model experiments, roughly one uniquely barcoded TCR beta cDNA molecule per two T cells was captured by template switching. Age-related changes in TCR beta repertoire diversity were measured in the study by deep sequencing normalized with unique cDNA molecular identifiers. The donors were divided into four age groups: young (average around 16 years), middle-aged (about 39), aged (about 62) and long-lived (roughly 82). To avoid experimental bias, donors of different ages were randomly spread across the sequencing lanes. Two additional independent replicas of 1 million unique cDNA reads from the same blood draw were analyzed for two donors (one aged 18 to 30 and one aged 80 or older).

The full study reports these points: As age increased, observed TCR beta diversity per million T cells dropped in a roughly linear way, and a significant reduction was already evident by age about 40. Compared with the aged group, more naive CD4+ T cells, fewer expanded clones and increased TCR diversity were shown by the long-lived group, suggesting age selection. Because profiling used bulk unsorted PBMCs, naive and antigen-experienced compartments could not be compared conclusively. The percentage of naive T cells measured by flow cytometry correlated strongly with observed TCR beta diversity. Estimates of total diversity based on one million sequenced T cells were considered lower bounds and underestimates. Because the CMV infection status of the donors was unknown, age-related changes in expanded clonotypes may potentially have been confounded.

The donors were some 36 Caucasian individuals from Russia, aged about 6 to 95 years, who were systemically healthy. Approximately 10 milliliters of peripheral blood were collected from each donor into EDTA-treated Vacutainer tubes. Ficoll-Paque density-gradient centrifugation was used to isolate PBMCs, with at least 6.5 million per sample. Trizol reagent was used to extract total RNA from the PBMCs, yielding at least 5 micrograms per sample. The percentages of naive CD45RAhigh/CD27high T cells were determined by flow cytometry on a PBMC aliquot from every donor. The library was generated by 5' RACE. Data came from an Illumina HiSeq 2500. A second PCR of roughly 7 to 11 cycles was run with a J-beta primer mix and a sample-barcoded 5' primer. A template-switch 5' adaptor carrying 12 random nucleotides introduced a unique molecular identifier onto each TCR beta cDNA molecule. At least 2.5 million CDR3-containing paired-end reads were obtained from each sample. First-strand cDNA synthesis was performed from all RNA using the Mint cDNA synthesis kit, with priming by a TRBC-specific oligonucleotide. After uracil-DNA glycosylase treatment, a first 18-cycle PCR used universal primers M1SS and BC2_uni_R on all cDNA. As for the original processing: For normalization, 1 million high-quality reads, each with a distinct molecular identifier, were randomly selected from each sample. Instead of being binned into consensus sequences, reads with shared molecular identifiers were discarded. MiTCR, with a Q25 quality threshold and the strictest error-elimination algorithm, was used for CDR3 identification, clonotype clustering and error correction. Lower-bound total TCR beta diversity was estimated with a nonparametric unseen species model using Euler transformation. TCRdb reworked the public reads: Q25 trimming with fastp, MiXCR clone assembly, productive beta chains retained. Rows are unified per CDR3 protein, each entry keeping the most common DNA and genes. The authors' filters were not applied to this entry. In all, the sample holds around 870,000 distinct CDR3 sequences, and about 28% of those were seen once. The ten largest clonotypes hold around 15% of the sample.

Trimming leaves V shorter by 6 bases and J shorter by 0 bases, with the junction holding 3 bases beyond the gene matches. Measured from the cysteine to the phenylalanine, the CDR3 is 15 residues long. Solely the CDR3 DNA is kept, with 45 bases framed from the first base. This clonotype was observed many times. It lacks a known antigen. Within one base of it there is no much larger clone, and no base qualities were kept. This sequence originates from a woman of 80 years or more in good health. The source material was blood. Recombination linked TRBV12-3 or TRBV12-4 to TRBJ1-5; 9 bases in between match TRBD1. For the CDR3, the sequence is CASRLTGGSNQPQHF. The DNA sequence follows: TGTGCCAGCAGATTGACAGGGGGTAGCAATCAGCCCCAGCATTTT.